The sample holds a few counts of the clone carrying this TCR beta chain. The data were taken from a study of identical twins. Per germline, CDR1 MNHNS and CDR2 SASEGT. J was trimmed by 6 bases and V by 6 bases; bases with no gene match: 15. CDR3 length equals 16 residues. Using its own MiXCR run on the 5' RACE reads, TCRdb lists one record per CDR3 protein. The data hold 350,000 to 500,000 distinct CDR3 sequences, with about 18% observed a single time. The V call is TRBV6-1, the J call TRBJ1-1, with 8 bases lining up with TRBD1. This TCR came from a man between 50 and 59 years old in good health. The specimen sequenced was naive T cells sorted from blood. The chain's CDR3 is CASSPRLAGGFSEAFF. DNA for the CDR3: TGTGCCAGCAGCCCCAGGTTGGCAGGGGGCTTCTCTGAAGCTTTCTTT.